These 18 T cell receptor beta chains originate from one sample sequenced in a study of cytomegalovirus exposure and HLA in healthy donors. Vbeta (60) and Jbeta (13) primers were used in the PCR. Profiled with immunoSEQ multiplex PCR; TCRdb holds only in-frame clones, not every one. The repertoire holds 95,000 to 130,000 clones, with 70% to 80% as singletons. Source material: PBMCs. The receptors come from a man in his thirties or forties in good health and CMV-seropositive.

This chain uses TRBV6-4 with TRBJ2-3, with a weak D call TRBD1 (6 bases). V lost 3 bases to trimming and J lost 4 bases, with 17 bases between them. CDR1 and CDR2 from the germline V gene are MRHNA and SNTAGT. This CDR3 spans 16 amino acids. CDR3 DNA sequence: TGTGCCAGCAGTGAAAAGGCAGGGGCCGGTGCAGATACGCAGTATTTT. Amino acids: CASSEKAGAGADTQYF.

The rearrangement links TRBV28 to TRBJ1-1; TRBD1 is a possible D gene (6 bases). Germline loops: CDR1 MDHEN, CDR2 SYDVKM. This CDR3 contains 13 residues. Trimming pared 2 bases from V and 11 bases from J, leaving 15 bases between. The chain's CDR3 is CASSLRSQGSAFF. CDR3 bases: TGTGCCAGCAGTTTAAGAAGTCAGGGGTCGGCTTTCTTT.

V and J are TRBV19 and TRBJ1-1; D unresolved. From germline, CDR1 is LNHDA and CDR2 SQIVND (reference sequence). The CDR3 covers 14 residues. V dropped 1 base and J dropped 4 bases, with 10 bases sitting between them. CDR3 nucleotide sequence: TGTGCCAGTAGTATAGGCGGGGTTACCACTGAAGCTTTCTTT. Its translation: CASSIGGVTTEAFF. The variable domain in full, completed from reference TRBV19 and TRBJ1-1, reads DGGITQSPKYLFRKEGQNVTLSCEQNLNHDAMYWYRQDPGQGLRLIYYSQIVNDFQKGDIAEGYSVSREKKESFPLTVTSAQKNPTAFYLCASSIGGVTTEAFFGQGTRLTVV.

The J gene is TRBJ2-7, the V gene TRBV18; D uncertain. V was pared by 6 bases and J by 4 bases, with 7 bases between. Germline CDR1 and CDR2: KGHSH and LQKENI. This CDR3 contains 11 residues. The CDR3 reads CASSPGYEQYF. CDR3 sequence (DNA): TGTGCCAGCTCCCCGGGTTACGAGCAGTACTTC.

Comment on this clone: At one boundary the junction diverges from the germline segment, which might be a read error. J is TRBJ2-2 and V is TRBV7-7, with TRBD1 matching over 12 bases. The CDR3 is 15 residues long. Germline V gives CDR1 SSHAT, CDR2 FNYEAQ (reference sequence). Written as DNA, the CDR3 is TGTGCTAGCAGCCTCGGGACAGGGGGCGTCGGGGAGCTGTTTTTT. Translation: CASSLGTGGVGELFF.

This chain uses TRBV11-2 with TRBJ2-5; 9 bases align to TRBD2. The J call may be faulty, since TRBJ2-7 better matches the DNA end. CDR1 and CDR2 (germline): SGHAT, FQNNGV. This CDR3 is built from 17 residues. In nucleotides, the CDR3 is TGTGCCAGCAGCTTAGGTCCTAGCGGGATAGGGCCTTACGAGCAGTACTTC. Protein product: CASSLGPSGIGPYEQYF.

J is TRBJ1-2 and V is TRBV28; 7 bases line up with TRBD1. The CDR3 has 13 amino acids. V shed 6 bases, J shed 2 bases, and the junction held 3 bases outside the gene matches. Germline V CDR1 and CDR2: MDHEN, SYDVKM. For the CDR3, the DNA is TGTGCCAGCAGGGCGGGACAGAACTATGGCTACACCTTC. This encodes CASRAGQNYGYTF.

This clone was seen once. The CDR3 nucleotides are TGTGCCAGCAGCAAAATGGGACAGAGAACTGAAGCTTTCTTT. Protein: CASSKMGQRTEAFF. The chain is built from TRBV21-1 and TRBJ1-1; the table gives TRBD1 as D, unverified against the DNA. TRBV21-1 is reported as a pseudogene. The CDR3 extends over 14 amino acids.

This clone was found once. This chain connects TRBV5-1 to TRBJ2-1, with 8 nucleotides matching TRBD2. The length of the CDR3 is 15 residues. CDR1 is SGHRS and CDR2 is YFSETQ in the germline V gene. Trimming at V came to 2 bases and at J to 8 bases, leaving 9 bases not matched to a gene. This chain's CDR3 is CASSFSSGSSYEQFF. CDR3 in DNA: TGCGCCAGCAGCTTTTCCAGCGGGAGTAGCTATGAGCAGTTCTTC.

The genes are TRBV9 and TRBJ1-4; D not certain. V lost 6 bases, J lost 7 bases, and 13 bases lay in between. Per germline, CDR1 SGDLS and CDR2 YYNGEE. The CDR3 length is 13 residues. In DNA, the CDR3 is TGTGCCAGCAAGAGCACTTTTAGTGAAAAACTGTTTTTT. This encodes CASKSTFSEKLFF.

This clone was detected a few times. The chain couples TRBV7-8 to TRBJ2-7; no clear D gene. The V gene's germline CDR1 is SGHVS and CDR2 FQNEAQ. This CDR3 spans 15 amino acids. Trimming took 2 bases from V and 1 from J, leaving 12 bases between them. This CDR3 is CASSLSISVSYEQYF. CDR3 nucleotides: TGTGCCAGCAGCTTAAGTATTTCAGTATCCTACGAGCAGTACTTC.

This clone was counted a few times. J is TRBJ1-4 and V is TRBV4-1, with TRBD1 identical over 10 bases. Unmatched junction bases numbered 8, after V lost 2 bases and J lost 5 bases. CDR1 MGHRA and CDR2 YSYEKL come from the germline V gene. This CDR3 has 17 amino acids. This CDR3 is CASSQIDRGLRNEKLFF. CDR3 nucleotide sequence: TGCGCCAGCAGCCAAATTGACAGGGGGCTACGGAATGAAAAACTGTTTTTT.

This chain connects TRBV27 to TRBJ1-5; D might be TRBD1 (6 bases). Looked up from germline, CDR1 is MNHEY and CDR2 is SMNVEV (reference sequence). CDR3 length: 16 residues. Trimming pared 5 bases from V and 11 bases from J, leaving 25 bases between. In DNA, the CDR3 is TGTGCCAGCAGTAACCGGGACTATTGGGGGCTTATGGCCCAGCATTTT. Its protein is CASSNRDYWGLMAQHF.

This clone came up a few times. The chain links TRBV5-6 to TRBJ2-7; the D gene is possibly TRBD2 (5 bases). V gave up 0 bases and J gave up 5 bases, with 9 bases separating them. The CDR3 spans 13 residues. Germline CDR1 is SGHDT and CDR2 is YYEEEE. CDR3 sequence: CASSLARGHEQYF. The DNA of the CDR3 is TGTGCCAGCAGCTTGGCCAGAGGGCACGAGCAGTACTTC.

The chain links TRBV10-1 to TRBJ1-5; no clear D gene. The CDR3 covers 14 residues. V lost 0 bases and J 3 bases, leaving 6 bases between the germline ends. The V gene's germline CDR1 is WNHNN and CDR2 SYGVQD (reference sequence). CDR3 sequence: CASSESRDNQPQHF. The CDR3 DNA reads TGCGCCAGCAGTGAGTCACGGGACAATCAGCCCCAGCATTTT.

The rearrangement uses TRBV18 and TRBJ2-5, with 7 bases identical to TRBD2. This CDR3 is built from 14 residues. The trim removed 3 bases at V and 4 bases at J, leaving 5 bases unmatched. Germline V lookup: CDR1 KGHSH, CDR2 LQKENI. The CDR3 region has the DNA TGTGCCAGCTCACCCCCGGGGGGTGGAGAGACCCAGTACTTC. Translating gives CASSPPGGGETQYF.

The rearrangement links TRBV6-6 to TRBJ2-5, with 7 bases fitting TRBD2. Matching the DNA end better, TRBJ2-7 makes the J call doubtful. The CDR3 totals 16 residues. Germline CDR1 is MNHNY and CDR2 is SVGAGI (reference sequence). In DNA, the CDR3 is TGTGCCAGCAGTTATCCGGTTGGGGGGGTTAGGTACGAGCAGTACTTC. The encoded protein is CASSYPVGGVRYEQYF.

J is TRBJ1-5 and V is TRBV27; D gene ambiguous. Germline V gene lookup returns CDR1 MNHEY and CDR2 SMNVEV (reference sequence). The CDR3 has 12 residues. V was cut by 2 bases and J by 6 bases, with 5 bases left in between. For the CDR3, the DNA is TGTGCCAGCAGTTTAGCAGGTCAGCCCCAGCATTTT. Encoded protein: CASSLAGQPQHF.